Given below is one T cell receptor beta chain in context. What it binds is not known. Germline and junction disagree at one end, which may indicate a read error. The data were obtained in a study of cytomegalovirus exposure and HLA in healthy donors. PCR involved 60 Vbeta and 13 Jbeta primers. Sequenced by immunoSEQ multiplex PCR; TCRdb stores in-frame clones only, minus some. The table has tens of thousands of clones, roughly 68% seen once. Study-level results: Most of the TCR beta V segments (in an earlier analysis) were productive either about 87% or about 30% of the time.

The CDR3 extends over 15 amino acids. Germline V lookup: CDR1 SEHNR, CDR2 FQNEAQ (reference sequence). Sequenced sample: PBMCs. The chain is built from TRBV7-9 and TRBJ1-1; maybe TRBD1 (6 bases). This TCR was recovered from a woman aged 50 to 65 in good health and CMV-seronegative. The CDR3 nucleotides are TGTTCCAGCAGCGGCCGGGAGGGCAGGGGCACTGAAGCTTTCTTT. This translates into CSSSGREGRGTEAFF.